This TCR beta chain stems from a study of T cell changes during pregnancy in multiple sclerosis. Here immunoSEQ multiplex PCR was the method, and the copy in TCRdb shows in-frame clones only, minus some. Of some 41,000 clones listed, about 91% are singletons. The length of the CDR3 is 13 residues. Germline assignment: CDR1 SGHRS and CDR2 YFSETQ. The chain carries TRBV5-1 and TRBJ2-7, with D perhaps matching TRBD2 (6 bases). The sample consisted of CD4+ T cells from peripheral blood mononuclear cells, taken in the third trimester of pregnancy. The TCR sequence derives from a female donor in good health, enrolled as a control in a pregnancy study. The CDR3 here is CASGKSEGYEQYF. For the CDR3, the DNA is TGCGCTAGCGGAAAGAGCGAGGGATACGAGCAGTACTTC.